This TCR beta chain was profiled in a study of spatial heterogeneity in lung cancer. TCRdb passed the 5' RACE reads through MiXCR, listing each CDR3 protein once. The sample has about 20,000 distinct CDR3 sequences; 9% to 10% are singletons. The sample's time point: blood at routine non-recurrence follow-up after resection. Germline CDR1 reads MNHEY; CDR2 reads SMNVEV (reference sequence). The CDR3 is made up of 14 amino acids. The germline V and J ends were trimmed by 3 bases and 6 bases, with 9 bases remaining between them. In regard to this clonotype: A much larger clone lies a single base off, so this may be a read error. Because the CDR3 is missing its conserved closing phenylalanine or tryptophan, this is likely a read error.

This chain connects TRBV27 to TRBJ1-6; perhaps TRBD1 as D (5 bases). Material: PBMCs, obtained at follow-up. The source is a female donor with early-stage non-small cell lung cancer. This CDR3 is CASSFLGRNSPLHI. For the CDR3, the DNA is TGTGCCAGCAGTTTTTTGGGGCGTAATTCACCCCTCCACATT.